This TCR beta chain was identified during a study of neurological immune-mediated disorders. TCRdb recomputed calls from the 5' RACE reads with MiXCR, one row per CDR3 protein. Here the sample spans about 18,000 distinct CDR3 sequences, around a quarter being singletons. The CDR3 length is 15 residues. Trimming removed 9 bases from V and 0 bases from J; junction bases left unmatched: 6. Germline-derived CDR1 and CDR2 are MDHEN and SYDVKM. The clonotype comes from a man in his forties or fifties with HTLV-1-associated myelopathy (HAM/TSP). Sequenced: PBMCs. This chain joins TRBV28 and TRBJ2-3, with 10 bases fitting TRBD2. CDR3 nucleotides: TGTGCCAGACCGGGACTAGCGACTAGCACAGATACGCAGTATTTT. Translation gives CARPGLATSTDTQYF.